The rows below give T cell receptor beta chains drawn from one sample of a study of CD8+ T cells in alopecia areata. Measured with immunoSEQ multiplex PCR; TCRdb has only the in-frame clones, and not every one. The sample includes about 140,000 clones, approximately 86% of them seen just once. Specimen: CD8+ T cells sorted from blood, collected at week 4, from a patient treated with tofacitinib. The receptors come from a human donor with alopecia areata. The CDR3 runs from the conserved cysteine through the conserved F or W. The D gene is left open where the match is weak. Some rows mark clone size as missing; the rest say once, few, many or name a class of expanded clone.

d_call | j_call | v_call | clone_size | cdr3_aa | cdr3_nt
. | TRBJ2-2 | TRBV7-9 | few | CASSRQLTGELFF | TGTGCCAGCAGTCGGCAGCTCACCGGGGAGCTGTTTTTT
. | TRBJ2-7 | TRBV29-1 | once | CSAEASYEQYF | TGCAGCGCCGAGGCCTCCTACGAGCAGTACTTC
TRBD1 | TRBJ2-1 | TRBV29-1 | few | CSVEMTGPNEQFF | TGCAGCGTTGAAATGACAGGGCCCAATGAGCAGTTCTTC
. | TRBJ1-5 | TRBV9 | . | CASSPRGEEQPQHF | TGTGCCAGCAGCCCTAGAGGAGAAGAACAGCCCCAGCATTTT
. | TRBJ1-2 | TRBV10-2 | . | CASSDTPPDGYTF | TGCGCCAGCAGTGATACGCCCCCGGATGGCTACACCTTC
. | TRBJ2-5 | TRBV2 | . | CASSSLIGRDQETQYF | TGTGCCAGCAGCTCCTTAATCGGCAGGGACCAAGAGACCCAGTACTTC
TRBD1 | TRBJ2-2 | TRBV5-1 | . | CASSQPGQANTGELFF | TGCGCCAGCAGCCAACCGGGACAGGCGAACACCGGGGAGCTGTTTTTT
. | TRBJ1-1 | TRBV6-1 | . | CASRRVNTEAFF | TGTGCCAGCCGACGGGTGAACACTGAAGCTTTCTTT
TRBD2 | TRBJ2-5 | TRBV27 | . | CASSQERGGQETQYF | TGTGCCAGCAGCCAAGAGCGGGGGGGCCAAGAGACCCAGTACTTC
TRBD2 | TRBJ2-3 | TRBV4-2 | . | CASSLERGPIWVQYF | TGTGCCAGCAGCCTTGAGCGGGGGCCGATTTGGGTGCAGTATTTT
. | TRBJ2-1 | TRBV5-4 | . | CASSLSGVYEQFF | TGTGCCAGCAGCTTGTCCGGGGTCTATGAGCAGTTCTTC
TRBD2 | TRBJ2-1 | TRBV2 | . | CASAGGGGSYNEQFF | TGTGCCAGCGCTGGTGGCGGGGGATCCTACAATGAGCAGTTCTTC
. | TRBJ2-7 | TRBV27 | . | CASSFFSGYEQYF | TGTGCCAGCAGTTTTTTTAGCGGTTACGAGCAGTACTTC
. | TRBJ2-3 | TRBV27 | . | CASSLRKWDTQYF | TGTGCCAGCAGCTTAAGAAAGTGGGACACGCAGTATTTT
TRBD1 | TRBJ2-7 | TRBV5-1 | . | CASSVGDSTYEQYF | TGCGCCAGCAGCGTAGGGGACAGCACTTACGAGCAGTACTTC
. | TRBJ2-7 | TRBV27 | . | CASGWGPLSEQYF | TGTGCCAGCGGTTGGGGACCTCTCTCCGAGCAGTACTTC
TRBD2 | TRBJ2-3 | TRBV11-2 | . | CASSLWAAGETDTQYF | TGTGCCAGCAGCTTATGGGCGGCGGGAGAGACAGATACGCAGTATTTT
TRBD2 | TRBJ2-7 | TRBV27 | . | CASSPTSGSYEQYF | TGTGCCAGCAGTCCGACTAGCGGATCCTACGAGCAGTACTTC
TRBD1 | TRBJ1-1 | TRBV5-1 | . | CASSLGQGATEAFF | TGCGCCAGCAGCTTGGGACAGGGGGCAACTGAAGCTTTCTTT
. | TRBJ2-5 | TRBV7-2 | . | CASSPETGQETQYF | TGTGCCAGCAGCCCAGAAACAGGCCAAGAGACCCAGTACTTC
TRBD1 | TRBJ1-1 | TRBV25-1 | . | CASSELGQGKNTEAFF | TGTGCCAGCAGTGAATTGGGACAGGGGAAGAACACTGAAGCTTTCTTT
. | TRBJ2-7 | TRBV4-1 | . | CASSQDRWVSYEQYF | TGCGCCAGCAGCCAAGATCGTTGGGTTTCCTACGAGCAGTACTTC
TRBD2 | TRBJ2-2 | TRBV7-6 | . | CASSMGTINTGELFF | TGTGCCAGCAGCATGGGGACTATCAACACCGGGGAGCTGTTTTTT
. | TRBJ2-3 | TRBV10-1 | . | CASSGSGRPYTQYF | TGCGCCAGCAGTGGTTCAGGAAGACCCTATACGCAGTATTTT
TRBD2 | TRBJ2-1 | TRBV4-1 | . | CASSQDDGGGPGNEQFF | TGCGCCAGCAGCCAAGATGATGGCGGGGGGCCGGGCAATGAGCAGTTCTTC
. | TRBJ2-7 | TRBV2 | . | CASSEARGSYEQYF | TGTGCCAGCAGTGAAGCTCGGGGATCCTACGAGCAGTACTTC
. | TRBJ2-7 | TRBV7-8 | . | CASSYAGVEQYF | TGTGCCAGCAGCTACGCTGGGGTCGAGCAGTACTTC
. | TRBJ2-7 | TRBV29-1 | . | CSVEGGESSYEQYF | TGCAGCGTTGAAGGTGGGGAGAGCTCCTACGAGCAGTACTTC
. | TRBJ2-1 | TRBV7-9 | . | CASSLPLPMGNEQFF | TGTGCCAGCAGCTTACCCCTCCCGATGGGGAATGAGCAGTTCTTC
. | TRBJ2-2 | TRBV5-6 | . | CASSLEQVTNTGELFF | TGTGCCAGCAGCTTGGAACAGGTCACGAACACCGGGGAGCTGTTTTTT
. | TRBJ2-7 | TRBV4-1 | once | CASSQGDGSYEQYF | TGCGCCAGCAGCCAAGGCGACGGTTCCTACGAGCAGTACTTC
. | TRBJ2-1 | TRBV2 | . | CASSGLHRDVPYNEQFF | TGTGCCAGCAGTGGCCTTCACAGGGATGTCCCCTACAATGAGCAGTTCTTC
. | TRBJ1-1 | TRBV7-6 | . | CASSSPETDEAFF | TGTGCCAGCAGCTCCCCGGAGACAGATGAAGCTTTCTTT
. | TRBJ2-2 | TRBV29-1 | . | CSVWTSGGELFF | TGCAGCGTTTGGACCTCCGGCGGGGAGCTGTTTTTT
TRBD1 | TRBJ2-1 | TRBV28 | . | CASQSRDRSFNEQFF | TGTGCCAGCCAGAGCCGGGACAGGAGCTTCAATGAGCAGTTCTTC
. | TRBJ1-2 | TRBV7-9 | . | CASSTSDYGYTF | TGTGCCAGCAGTACGAGCGACTATGGCTACACCTTC
TRBD1 | TRBJ2-5 | TRBV29-1 | . | CSVSRDRGLETQYF | TGCAGCGTTAGCCGGGACAGGGGGCTAGAGACCCAGTACTTC
. | TRBJ2-3 | TRBV7-9 | . | CASSSTNFLTDTQYF | TGTGCCAGCAGCTCCACAAACTTTCTCACAGATACGCAGTATTTT
TRBD2 | TRBJ2-1 | TRBV19 | . | CASSASLAGGFEQFF | TGTGCCAGTAGTGCATCACTAGCGGGGGGGTTTGAGCAGTTCTTC
. | TRBJ1-4 | TRBV7-9 | . | CASSLARLGLENEKLFF | TGTGCCAGCAGCTTAGCGCGTTTGGGACTGGAGAATGAAAAACTGTTTTTT
. | TRBJ2-1 | TRBV7-9 | . | CASSLDRGNEQFF | TGTGCCAGCAGCTTAGACCGGGGGAATGAGCAGTTCTTC
TRBD2 | TRBJ2-7 | TRBV7-2 | . | CASSSPGLVYEQYF | TGTGCCAGCAGCTCCCCGGGACTAGTATACGAGCAGTACTTC